This TCR beta chain was sequenced during a study of shared clonotypes between healthy human individuals. To note about this clone: Its antigen is still unknown.

Study results and caveats: Enrolling few donors narrowed the genetic and exposure-history diversity that was represented. The researchers took only blood, and tissue repertoires probably look different.

The CDR3 runs to 14 residues. Trimming removed 4 bases from V and 4 bases from J, with 13 bases in between. Per germline, CDR1 SGHVS and CDR2 FQNEAQ. Naivety among CD8 cells was defined by CD45RO negativity and positive CCR7 selection, thereby excluding terminally differentiated effector memory CD45RA+ cells. All the donors were Caucasian adults who lived in Nashville, Tennessee. The authors loaded roughly 200 ng DNA, around 32,000 T cell genomes, into sorted-subset replicate PCRs. The method was immunoSEQ multiplex PCR; TCRdb's version includes in-frame clones alone and lacks a portion of them. The sample has about 2 million clones, about 94% seen once; the top ten hold roughly 1%.

The chain carries TRBV7-8 and TRBJ1-1, with a possible D match to TRBD1 (5 bases). This TCR was sampled from a man between 18 and 35 years old in good health. The specimen sequenced was naive CD8+ T cells sorted from blood. The CDR3 region is CASSWGISLTEAFF. The CDR3 bases are TGTGCCAGCAGCTGGGGGATCAGCCTCACTGAAGCTTTCTTT.